These T cell receptor beta chains were read from a single sample in a study of blood T cell repertoires in COVID-19. Sequencing used immunoSEQ multiplex PCR; TCRdb keeps in-frame clones, though not all of them. This sample has approximately 46,000 clones, with 70% to 90% found just once. Sequenced material: peripheral blood. The receptors come from a man in his 70s with active COVID-19. Each CDR3 is given with its conserved first and last residue.

j_call v_call cdr3_length cdr3_aa
TRBJ2-5 TRBV4-1 15 CASSQDGIRGETQYF
TRBJ2-1 TRBV2 15 CASTPGTGWVNEQFF
TRBJ1-4 TRBV18 14 CASSPDRAGEKLFF
TRBJ2-3 TRBV14 14 CASSPGQARNTQYF
TRBJ2-7 TRBV27 14 CASSLRDTSYEQYF
TRBJ1-2 TRBV11-2 14 CASSLIGQNYGYTF
TRBJ1-6 TRBV15 16 CATSRREGADNSPLHF
TRBJ1-4 TRBV14 16 CASSQRAVSTNEKLFF
TRBJ1-3 TRBV4-1 16 CASSFNQGALGNTIYF
TRBJ2-5 TRBV5-1 15 CASSLMGQGEETQYF
TRBJ2-7 TRBV7-9 17 CASSASFGLAEPYEQYF
TRBJ2-2 TRBV18 17 CASSPQGLAGNTGELFF
TRBJ2-1 TRBV7-3 16 CASSPRTSSAGNEQFF
TRBJ1-2 TRBV27 15 CASRDRVLGNYGYTF
TRBJ1-1 TRBV7-9 17 CASSLARQFSVDTEAFF
TRBJ2-5 TRBV27 16 CASSLRGQGDQETQYF
TRBJ1-5 TRBV28 14 CASSPAGWGQPQHF
TRBJ2-1 TRBV9 14 CASSVLTESGEQFF
TRBJ2-3 TRBV4-3 19 CASSQDWGTSGGAEDTQYF
TRBJ2-2 TRBV27 15 CASSSGTGGPGELFF
TRBJ1-2 TRBV7-6 17 CASSAVFGVTANYGYTF
TRBJ2-7 TRBV27 15 CASRPAGRDFSEQYF
TRBJ1-2 TRBV4-3 16 CASSQDRGGTGHGYTF